The rows below give T cell receptor beta chains drawn from one sample of a study of blood T cells in healthy people across ages. TCRdb fed the 5' RACE reads into MiXCR, producing one record per CDR3 protein. The repertoire holds over 600,000 distinct CDR3 sequences, 35% to 50% seen once, with roughly 18% in the top ten. Sequenced sample: blood. Source of these receptors: a man older than 75 in good health. Each CDR3 is given without its conserved first and last residue. Each record gives: V gene, J gene, CDR3 protein.

>TRBV20-1|TRBJ2-5
SARDRRYQETQY
>TRBV24-1|TRBJ2-1
ATSRRSSYNEQF
>TRBV21-1|TRBJ2-3
ASSKGLAGGPDTQY
>TRBV7-2|TRBJ1-2
ASSLLSPGNNYGYT
>TRBV20-1|TRBJ2-2
SALPGPNTGELF
>TRBV5-1|TRBJ2-7
ASSLFGQGNEQY
>TRBV10-3|TRBJ1-1
AISEGVNPNTEAF
>TRBV11-2|TRBJ2-1
ASSPARGGGEQF
>TRBV20-1|TRBJ1-1
SALSTEAF
>TRBV29-1|TRBJ2-7
SVGQGGKQY
>TRBV7-9|TRBJ2-5
ASSWVERGQETQY
>TRBV2|TRBJ2-1
ASRFGTSGANEQF
>TRBV20-1|TRBJ2-7
SASLRTSGAGEQY
>TRBV4-3|TRBJ2-1
ASSPGLAGGGHNEQF
>TRBV9|TRBJ1-2
ASSVGTGDCGYT
>TRBV5-1|TRBJ1-4
ASSSGHIEKLF
>TRBV20-1|TRBJ2-3
SARDLRGAGGITDTQY
>TRBV30|.
AWSSLRTEQY
>TRBV14|TRBJ1-2
ASSQGVTTGYT
>TRBV5-1|TRBJ2-2
ASSLLANTGELF
>TRBV11-1|TRBJ2-5
ASGPTLEYYEEQY
>TRBV15|TRBJ2-5
ATSGSIGHQETQY
>TRBV5-1|.
ASSLASGTREQY
>TRBV20-1|TRBJ2-5
SASLAETQY
>TRBV15|TRBJ2-3
ATSRDHESVTWTADTQY
>TRBV29-1|TRBJ2-7
SASHPRGETQY
>TRBV11-3|.
ASSFEGGAEGTQY
>TRBV7-2|TRBJ2-7
ASSPTRQGASEQY
>TRBV28|TRBJ1-6
ASSTGGSSYNSPLH
>TRBV20-1|TRBJ2-3
SAGGPRGYTDTQY
>TRBV12-3/TRBV12-4|TRBJ2-3
ASSLITRGTDTQY
>TRBV2|TRBJ2-3
ASSGVGGSRGDTQY
>TRBV9|TRBJ2-7
ASSAGSPYEQY
>TRBV6-6|TRBJ2-2
ASSKDRGRVNGELF
>TRBV5-1|TRBJ2-7
ASSWTGASYEQY
>TRBV27|TRBJ2-7
ASSLTISGGREQY
>TRBV7-2|TRBJ2-7
ASSINTGLDEQY
>TRBV20-1|TRBJ1-6
SAGPEGQGANSPLH
>TRBV7-3|TRBJ2-1
ASSSRTSAYNEQF
>TRBV12-3/TRBV12-4|TRBJ1-1
ASSFQRTNTEAF
>TRBV20-1|TRBJ2-5
SATTGHESGDYKQY
>TRBV5-6|TRBJ2-7
ASSLFSIEQY
>TRBV28|TRBJ2-3
ASSLPSGLGTQY